This T cell receptor beta chain was profiled in a study of blood T cells in healthy people across ages. In the study overall: The template switching approach captured approximately one barcoded beta molecule for every two T cells.

A second about 7 to 12 cycle PCR used barcoded and J-beta primers. A template-switch adaptor containing 12 random nucleotides labeled each cDNA molecule. TCRdb passed the 5' RACE reads through MiXCR, listing each CDR3 protein once. The sample has more than 800,000 distinct CDR3 sequences, about 30% seen once. Overall study findings and caveats: Long-lived donors exceeded aged donors in naive CD4+ cells and diversity.

Trimming at V came to 0 bases and at J to 7 bases, leaving 8 bases not matched to a gene. Looked up from germline, CDR1 is SGHRS and CDR2 is YFSETQ. The CDR3 contains 16 residues. Worth noting for this clonotype: Its antigen is unknown.

Sequencing was performed on blood. V gene TRBV5-1 combines with J gene TRBJ1-1, with 11 bases identical to TRBD1. This sequence originates from a woman older than 75 in good health. CDR3 region: CASSLGWTGGEGEAFF. The CDR3 DNA sequence: TGCGCCAGCAGCTTGGGTTGGACAGGGGGCGAGGGTGAAGCTTTCTTT.